This T cell receptor beta chain was retrieved from a study of CXCR3-negative and CXCR3-positive naive CD8 T cells. General study points: CXCR3-positive naive cells had more hydrophobic TRB CDR3s than CXCR3-negative naive cells. In both naive subsets diversity was comparably high, whereas memory CD8+ cells showed much lower diversity.

Via 5' RACE with UMI labels, TRB cDNA libraries were prepared. TCRdb reanalyzed the 5' RACE reads and collapses them to one entry per CDR3 protein, without DNA. Across about 120,000 distinct CDR3 sequences, the top ten clones capture approximately 0.36% of the sample. Germline assignment: CDR1 SEHNR and CDR2 FQNEAQ (reference sequence). The CDR3 length is 15 residues. Details on this clonotype: Antigen unknown.

Every individual CD8+ T cell subset underwent sorting in triplicate at approximately 300,000 cells apiece. The receptor's source is a human donor in good health. Some clones in this sample may be carry-over from other donors' samples. Sequencing was done on a sample of naive CXCR3+ CD8+ T cells from blood. Subset reported: CD45RO-CCR7+CD27+CD95- naive CD8+ T cells expressing CXCR3 (TNR3+). The chain couples TRBV7-9 to TRBJ2-2; the D gene TCRdb calls, TRBD1, cannot be checked with no DNA. CDR3 loop: CATRGGRRGTGELFF.